This record looks at one T cell receptor beta chain sequence and its context. Its target is unknown. This record comes from a study of shared clonotypes between healthy human individuals. Across the whole study: CD4 naive cells filled three plates per donor, CD4 memory three, CD8 naive two and CD8 memory one. Study findings and constraints: Depth was large, yet rarefaction showed that sorted-subset sequencing was incomplete.

V lost 4 bases and J lost 4, with 8 bases in between. This CDR3 has 13 residues. From germline, CDR1 is MNHEY and CDR2 SMNVEV (reference sequence). Libraries were prepared by immunoSEQ multiplex PCR; TCRdb keeps only in-frame clonotypes and omits some of them. The sample holds 2 million to 3 million clones, over 85% seen once. The chain carries TRBV27 and TRBJ1-3; D uncertain. The source material was naive CD4+ T cells from PBMCs. Regarding subset: CD45RA+ positively selected. This TCR derives from a man aged 18 to 30 in good health. Some clones in this sample may be carry-over from other donors' samples. CDR3 sequence: CASSWNGGNTIYF. CDR3 nucleotides: TGTGCCAGCAGTTGGAACGGCGGAAACACCATATATTTT.